Below, 8 T cell receptor beta chains from the same sample are listed, as sequenced in a study of technical replicates of blood from a handful of donors. Only in-frame clones appear in the TCRdb table, and some are missing; sequencing was by immunoSEQ multiplex PCR. Altogether some 85,000 clones are present, about 93% being singletons, with the ten largest covering about 0.39%. The sample consisted of T cells isolated from PBMCs. These receptors were obtained from a human donor in good health.

This clone has a single count. The chain couples TRBV28 to TRBJ1-2; D is ambiguous. Germline-derived CDR1 and CDR2 are MDHEN and SYDVKM. The length of the CDR3 is 15 residues. The V end was cut by 2 bases, the J end by 5 bases, with 15 bases between. The CDR3 coding sequence is TGTGCCAGCAGTTTAAACGGGATGGGGATTTATGGCTACACCTTC. This codes for CASSLNGMGIYGYTF.

The V and J genes are TRBV7-2 and TRBJ1-1; a possible D gene is TRBD1 (6 bases). The CDR3 runs 12 residues. The V end was cut by 5 bases, the J end by 6 bases, with 10 bases between. Per the germline V gene, CDR1 is SGHTA and CDR2 is FQGNSA. The CDR3, as DNA: TGTGCCAGCAGCCGGGGGGGCCCTGAAGCTTTCTTT. Amino acids: CASSRGGPEAFF.

The gene calls are TRBV9 and TRBJ2-1; the D gene is possibly TRBD1 (5 bases). CDR3 length: 13 amino acids. The ends were cut back, 4 bases at V and 3 bases at J, with 8 bases in the middle. Germline V CDR1 and CDR2: SGDLS, YYNGEE. The CDR3 reads CASSFGHYNEQFF. The CDR3 region has the DNA TGTGCCAGCAGCTTCGGACACTACAATGAGCAGTTCTTC.

The rearrangement uses TRBV7-2 and TRBJ1-2; 8 bases are shared with TRBD1. The CDR3 sequence is 13 residues long. Germline V gene data show CDR1 as SGHTA and CDR2 as FQGNSA. Trimming at V came to 4 bases and at J to 9 bases, leaving 7 bases not matched to a gene. The CDR3 coding sequence is TGTGCCAGCAGCTCCCAGGACAGGGCACGCTACACCTTC. This sequence encodes CASSSQDRARYTF.

This rearrangement joins TRBV13 to TRBJ2-7, with D possibly being TRBD2 (6 bases). The CDR3 length is 15 residues. Germline CDR1 PRHDT, CDR2 FYEKMQ (reference sequence). V lost 6 bases to trimming and J lost 1 base, with 16 bases between them. The CDR3 nucleotides are TGTGCCAGCAGGCGGGGACTGGATTTATCCTACGAGCAGTACTTC. It yields the protein CASRRGLDLSYEQYF.

The chain carries TRBV4-1 and TRBJ2-2; 8 bases fit TRBD2. Germline loops: CDR1 MGHRA, CDR2 YSYEKL. The CDR3 contains 16 residues. The trim removed 0 bases at V and 0 bases at J, leaving 0 bases unmatched. The CDR3 spells CASSQELAANTGELFF. CDR3 in DNA: TGCGCCAGCAGCCAAGAACTAGCGGCGAACACCGGGGAGCTGTTTTTT.

In its sample, this clone was seen once. The chain has TRBV9 and TRBJ2-5, with D perhaps matching TRBD2 (5 bases). V was shortened by 0 bases and J by 5 bases, with 11 bases between the two germline ends. CDR1 is SGDLS and CDR2 is YYNGEE in the germline V gene. The CDR3 consists of 14 residues. CDR3 loop: CASSVGEGHETQYF. For the CDR3, the DNA is TGTGCCAGCAGCGTAGGTGAGGGTCACGAGACCCAGTACTTC.

V gene TRBV6-1 combines with J gene TRBJ1-5; possibly TRBD1 for D (6 bases). Trimming removed 4 bases at V and 0 bases at J, with 13 bases between. The CDR3 runs to 16 residues. Germline V gene sequence: CDR1 MNHNS, CDR2 SASEGT. The CDR3 nucleotides are TGTGCCAGCAGTGCTCCCGGACAGTCTAGCAATCAGCCCCAGCATTTT. Encoded protein: CASSAPGQSSNQPQHF.